This TCR beta chain is from a study of blood T cell repertoires in COVID-19. The repertoire was sequenced with immunoSEQ multiplex PCR; TCRdb's copy has only in-frame clones and lacks some. The sample yields 120,000 to 150,000 clones, around 90% seen once. The trim removed 8 bases at V and 4 bases at J, leaving 10 bases unmatched. Germline V CDR1 and CDR2: SNHLY, FYNNEI. This CDR3 has 15 amino acids. Specimen: peripheral blood. The sequence was obtained from a woman in her sixties with acute or convalescent COVID-19. The J gene is TRBJ2-2, the V gene TRBV2, with 7 bases matching TRBD2. CDR3 protein: CASLGGVLLTGELFF. The CDR3 coding sequence is TGTGCCAGCCTTGGGGGGGTTCTTCTCACCGGGGAGCTGTTTTTT. Filled out from reference TRBV2 and TRBJ2-2, the complete variable domain reads EPEVTQTPSHQVTQMGQEVILRCVPISNHLYFYWYRQILGQKVEFLVSFYNNEISEKSEIFDDQFSVERPDGSNFTLKIRSTKLEDSAMYFCASLGGVLLTGELFFGEGSRLTVL.